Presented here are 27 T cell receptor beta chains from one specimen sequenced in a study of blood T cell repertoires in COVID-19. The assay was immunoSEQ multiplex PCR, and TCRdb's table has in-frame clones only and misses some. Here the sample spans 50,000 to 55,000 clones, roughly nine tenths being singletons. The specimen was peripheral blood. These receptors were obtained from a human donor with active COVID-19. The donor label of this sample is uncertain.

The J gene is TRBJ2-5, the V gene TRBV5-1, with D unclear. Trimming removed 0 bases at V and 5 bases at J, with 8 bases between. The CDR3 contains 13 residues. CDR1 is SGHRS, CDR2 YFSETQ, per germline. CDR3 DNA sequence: TGCGCCAGCAGCTTGGCCCCTCCGGAGACCCAGTACTTC. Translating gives CASSLAPPETQYF.

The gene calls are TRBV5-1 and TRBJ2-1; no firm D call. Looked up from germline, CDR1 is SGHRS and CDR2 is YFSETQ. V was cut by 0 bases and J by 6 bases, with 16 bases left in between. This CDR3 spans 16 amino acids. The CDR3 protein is CASSLGGVVRTNEQFF. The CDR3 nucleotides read TGCGCCAGCAGCTTGGGAGGAGTAGTCCGAACCAATGAGCAGTTCTTC.

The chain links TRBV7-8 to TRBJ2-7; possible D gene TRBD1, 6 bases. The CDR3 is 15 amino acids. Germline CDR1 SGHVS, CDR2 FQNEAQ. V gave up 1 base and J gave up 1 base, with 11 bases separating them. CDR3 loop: CASSLVPQGSYEQYF. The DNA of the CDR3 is TGTGCCAGCAGCTTAGTACCCCAGGGGTCCTACGAGCAGTACTTC.

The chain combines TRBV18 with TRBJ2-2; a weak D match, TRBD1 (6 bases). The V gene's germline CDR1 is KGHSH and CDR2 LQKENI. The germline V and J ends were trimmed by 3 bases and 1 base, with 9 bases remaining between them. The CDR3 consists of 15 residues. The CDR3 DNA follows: TGTGCCAGCTCACCGCAGGGGTTGAACACCGGGGAGCTGTTTTTT. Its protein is CASSPQGLNTGELFF.

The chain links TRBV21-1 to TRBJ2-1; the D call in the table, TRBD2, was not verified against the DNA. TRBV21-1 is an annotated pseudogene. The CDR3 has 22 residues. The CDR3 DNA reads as TGTGCCAGCAGCTTCGCGGGCCAGAACTACCTAGCTGCGTACTATTTTAAAAATGAGCAGTTCTTC. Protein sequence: CASSFAGQNYLAAYYFKNEQFF.

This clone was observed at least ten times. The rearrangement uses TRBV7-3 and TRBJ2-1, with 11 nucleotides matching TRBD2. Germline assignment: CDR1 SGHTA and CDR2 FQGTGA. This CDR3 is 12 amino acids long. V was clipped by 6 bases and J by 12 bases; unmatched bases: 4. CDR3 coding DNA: TGTGCCAGCAGTTCTACTAGCGGGGGGCAGTTCTTC. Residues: CASSSTSGGQFF.

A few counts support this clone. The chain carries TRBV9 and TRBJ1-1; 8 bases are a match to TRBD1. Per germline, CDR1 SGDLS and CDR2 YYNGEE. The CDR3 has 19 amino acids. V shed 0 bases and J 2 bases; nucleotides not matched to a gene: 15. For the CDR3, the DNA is TGTGCCAGCAGCGTAGAATCGTCGGTGACAGGGGTGCCCAACACTGAAGCTTTCTTT. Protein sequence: CASSVESSVTGVPNTEAFF.

DNA of the CDR3: TGTGCCAGCAGCTTAAAAAGCGGGGAAAGCTCCTACGAGCAGTACTTC. Encoded protein: CASSLKSGESSYEQYF. The chain combines TRBV7-6 with TRBJ2-7; 7 bases line up with TRBD2. Germline values: CDR1 SGHVS, CDR2 FNYEAQ. The V segment lost 2 bases and the J segment 0 bases; nucleotides outside the gene matches: 7. The CDR3 covers 16 residues.

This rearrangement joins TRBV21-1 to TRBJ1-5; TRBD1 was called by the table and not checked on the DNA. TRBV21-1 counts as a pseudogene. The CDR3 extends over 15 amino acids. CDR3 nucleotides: TGTGCCAGCAGCACGTGCAGACAGAGCAATCAGCCCCAGCATTTT. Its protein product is CASSTCRQSNQPQHF.

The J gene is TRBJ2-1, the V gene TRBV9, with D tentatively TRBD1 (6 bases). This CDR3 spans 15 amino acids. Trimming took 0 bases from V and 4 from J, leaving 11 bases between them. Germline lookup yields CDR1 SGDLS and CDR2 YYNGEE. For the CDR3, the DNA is TGTGCCAGCAGCGTAGAAGGGGGAGAATACAATGAGCAGTTCTTC. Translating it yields CASSVEGGEYNEQFF. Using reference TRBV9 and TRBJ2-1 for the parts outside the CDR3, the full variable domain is DSGVTQTPKHLITATGQRVTLRCSPRSGDLSVYWYQQSLDQGLQFLIQYYNGEERAKGNILERFSAQQFPDLHSELNLSSLELGDSALYFCASSVEGGEYNEQFFGPGTRLTVL.

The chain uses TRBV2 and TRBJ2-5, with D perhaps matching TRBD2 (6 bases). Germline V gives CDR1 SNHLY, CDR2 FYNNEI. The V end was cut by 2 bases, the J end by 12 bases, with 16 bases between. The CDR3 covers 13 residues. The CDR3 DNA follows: TGTGCCAGCAGTGAAACCCCAACTAGCTTCAAGTACTTC. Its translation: CASSETPTSFKYF.

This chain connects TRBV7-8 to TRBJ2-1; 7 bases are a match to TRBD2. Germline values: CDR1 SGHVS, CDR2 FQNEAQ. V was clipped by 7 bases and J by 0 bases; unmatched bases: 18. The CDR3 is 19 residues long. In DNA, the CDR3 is TGTGCCAGCAACAGCCCGGGGGGTCGCCGTCCGAGCTCCTACAATGAGCAGTTCTTC. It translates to CASNSPGGRRPSSYNEQFF.

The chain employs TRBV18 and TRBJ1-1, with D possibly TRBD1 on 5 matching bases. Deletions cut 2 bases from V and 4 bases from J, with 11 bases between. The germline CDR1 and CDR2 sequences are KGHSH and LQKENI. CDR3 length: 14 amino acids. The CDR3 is CASSPDWGGTEAFF. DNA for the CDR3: TGTGCCAGCTCACCAGACTGGGGGGGCACTGAAGCTTTCTTT.

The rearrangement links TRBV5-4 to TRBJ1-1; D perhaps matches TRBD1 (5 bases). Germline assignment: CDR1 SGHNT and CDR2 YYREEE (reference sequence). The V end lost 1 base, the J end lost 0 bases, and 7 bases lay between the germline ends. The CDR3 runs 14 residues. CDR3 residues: CASSLRGVNTEAFF. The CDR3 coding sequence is TGTGCCAGCAGCTTGCGGGGGGTGAACACTGAAGCTTTCTTT.

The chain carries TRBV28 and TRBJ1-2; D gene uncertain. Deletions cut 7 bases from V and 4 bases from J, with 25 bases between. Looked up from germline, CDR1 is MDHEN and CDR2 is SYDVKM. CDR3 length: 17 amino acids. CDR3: CASTVQQLTQPIYGYTF. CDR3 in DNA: TGTGCCAGCACGGTGCAGCAGCTTACACAGCCCATCTATGGCTACACCTTC.

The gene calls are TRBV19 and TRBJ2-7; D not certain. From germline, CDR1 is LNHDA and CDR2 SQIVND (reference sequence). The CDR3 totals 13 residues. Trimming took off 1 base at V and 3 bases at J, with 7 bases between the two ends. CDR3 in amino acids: CASSIARSYEQYF. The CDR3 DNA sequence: TGTGCCAGTAGTATAGCCAGAAGCTACGAGCAGTACTTC.

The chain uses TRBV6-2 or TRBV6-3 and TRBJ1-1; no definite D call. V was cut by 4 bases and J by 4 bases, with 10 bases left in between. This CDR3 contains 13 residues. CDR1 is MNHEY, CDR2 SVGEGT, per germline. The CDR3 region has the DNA TGTGCCAGCAGTTTAAGGAGGGTCACTGAAGCTTTCTTT. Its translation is CASSLRRVTEAFF.

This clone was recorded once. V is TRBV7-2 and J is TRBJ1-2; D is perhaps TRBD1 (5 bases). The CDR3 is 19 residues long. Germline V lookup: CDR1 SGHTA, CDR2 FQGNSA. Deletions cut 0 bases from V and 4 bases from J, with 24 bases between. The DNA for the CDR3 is TGTGCCAGCAGCTTAGCGTCCTCCGTAAAAACAGGTCATCGCTATGGCTACACCTTC. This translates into CASSLASSVKTGHRYGYTF.

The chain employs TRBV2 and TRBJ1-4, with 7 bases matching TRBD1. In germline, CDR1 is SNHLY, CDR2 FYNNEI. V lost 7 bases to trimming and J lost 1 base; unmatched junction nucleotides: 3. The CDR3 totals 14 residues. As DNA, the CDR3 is TGTGCCAGCAAGGGGGCGCGAACTAATGAAAAACTGTTTTTT. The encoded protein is CASKGARTNEKLFF.

This CDR3 is CAITARGEQFF. As DNA, the CDR3 is TGTGCCATCACAGCTAGGGGTGAGCAGTTCTTC. The chain links TRBV10-3 to TRBJ2-1; TRBD1 might be the D (5 bases). The germline V gene has CDR1 ENHRY and CDR2 SYGVKD. Trimming pared 7 bases from V and 9 bases from J, leaving 10 bases between. The CDR3 runs 11 residues.

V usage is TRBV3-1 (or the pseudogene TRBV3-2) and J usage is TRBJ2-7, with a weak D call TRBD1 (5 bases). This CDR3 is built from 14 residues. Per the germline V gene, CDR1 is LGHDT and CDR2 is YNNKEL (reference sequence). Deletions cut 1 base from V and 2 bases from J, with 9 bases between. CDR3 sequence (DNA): TGTGCCAGCAGCCAAGGGGCAGGGACCTACGAGCAGTACTTC. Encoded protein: CASSQGAGTYEQYF.

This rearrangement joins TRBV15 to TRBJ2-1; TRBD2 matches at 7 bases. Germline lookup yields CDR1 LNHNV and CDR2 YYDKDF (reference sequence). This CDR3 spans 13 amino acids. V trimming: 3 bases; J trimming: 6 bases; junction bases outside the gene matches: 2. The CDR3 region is CATSRGGSNEQFF. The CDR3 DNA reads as TGTGCCACCAGCAGGGGGGGGAGCAATGAGCAGTTCTTC.

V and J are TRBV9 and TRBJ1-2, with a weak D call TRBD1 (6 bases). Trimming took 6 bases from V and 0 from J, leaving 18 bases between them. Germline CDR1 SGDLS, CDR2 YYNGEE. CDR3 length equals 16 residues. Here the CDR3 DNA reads TGTGCCAGCAAGAGGGGGGGAGACAGGACTAACTATGGCTACACCTTC. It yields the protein CASKRGGDRTNYGYTF.

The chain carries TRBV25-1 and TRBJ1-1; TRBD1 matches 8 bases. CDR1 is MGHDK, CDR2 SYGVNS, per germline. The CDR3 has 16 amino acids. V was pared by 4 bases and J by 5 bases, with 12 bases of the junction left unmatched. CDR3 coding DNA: TGTGCCAGCAGTGGCACTGGGGGACAGGTTACGACTGAAGCTTTCTTT. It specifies CASSGTGGQVTTEAFF.

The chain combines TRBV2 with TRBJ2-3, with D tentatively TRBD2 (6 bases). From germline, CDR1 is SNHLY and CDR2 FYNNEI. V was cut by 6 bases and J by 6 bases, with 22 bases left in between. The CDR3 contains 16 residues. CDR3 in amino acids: CASSGRRALASDTQYF. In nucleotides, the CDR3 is TGTGCCAGCAGCGGACGCCGGGCGCTAGCGAGTGATACGCAGTATTTT.

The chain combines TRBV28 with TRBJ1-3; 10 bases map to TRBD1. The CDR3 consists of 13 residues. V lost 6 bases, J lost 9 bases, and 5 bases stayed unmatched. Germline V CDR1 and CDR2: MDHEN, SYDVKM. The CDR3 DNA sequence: TGTGCCAGCAGATCAGGACAGGGGGGCACCATATATTTT. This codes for CASRSGQGGTIYF.

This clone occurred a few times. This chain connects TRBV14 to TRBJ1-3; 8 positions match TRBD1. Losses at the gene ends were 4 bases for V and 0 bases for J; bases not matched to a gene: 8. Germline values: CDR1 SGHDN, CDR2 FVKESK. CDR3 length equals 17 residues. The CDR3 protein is CASSLRTGTYSGNTIYF. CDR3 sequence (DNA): TGTGCCAGCAGCCTACGGACAGGGACCTACTCTGGAAACACCATATATTTT.